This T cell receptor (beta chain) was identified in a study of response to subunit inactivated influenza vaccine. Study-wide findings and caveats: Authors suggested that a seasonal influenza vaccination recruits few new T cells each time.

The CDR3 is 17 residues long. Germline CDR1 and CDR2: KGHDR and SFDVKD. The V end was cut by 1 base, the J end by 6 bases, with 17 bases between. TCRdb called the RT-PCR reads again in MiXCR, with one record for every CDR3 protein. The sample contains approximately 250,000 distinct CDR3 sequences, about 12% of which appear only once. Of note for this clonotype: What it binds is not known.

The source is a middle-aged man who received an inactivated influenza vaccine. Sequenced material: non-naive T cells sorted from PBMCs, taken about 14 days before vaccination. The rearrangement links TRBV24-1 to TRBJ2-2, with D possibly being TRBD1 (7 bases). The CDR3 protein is CATSDLGGTEGPGELFF. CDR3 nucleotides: TGTGCCACCAGTGATTTAGGGGGGACAGAGGGACCCGGGGAGCTGTTTTTT.